One T cell receptor beta chain is described in this entry. Antigen: not known. V lost 1 base to trimming and J lost 2 bases; unmatched junction nucleotides: 5. This CDR3 region has 16 residues. CDR1 SGHNT and CDR2 YENEEA come from the germline V gene. This specimen belongs to a study of cytomegalovirus exposure and HLA in healthy donors. 13 Jbeta primers and 60 Vbeta primers were used for the PCR. Clones were read by immunoSEQ multiplex PCR, and TCRdb kept only the in-frame ones, dropping some. This table has over 65,000 clones, roughly 78% appearing once. Points from the study as a whole: Among the sequence variants, a highly shared cluster was likely an artifact of sequencing. It was reported that TCR beta sequences correctly inferred the HLA-A and HLA-B alleles for most subjects. After further analysis at a later stage, roughly 16,000 TCR beta sequences were associated with HLA alleles at 0.05 false discovery rate. Cytomegalovirus association was listed for about 150 TCR beta chains.

The receptor comes from a man aged 35-49 years in good health and CMV-seronegative. This chain connects TRBV11-3 to TRBJ2-3; 8 nucleotides line up with TRBD1. The sample was PBMCs. The CDR3 nucleotides read TGTGCCAGCAGCTTAGCCGGACAGGGTGACACAGATACGCAGTATTTT. Its translation is CASSLAGQGDTDTQYF.